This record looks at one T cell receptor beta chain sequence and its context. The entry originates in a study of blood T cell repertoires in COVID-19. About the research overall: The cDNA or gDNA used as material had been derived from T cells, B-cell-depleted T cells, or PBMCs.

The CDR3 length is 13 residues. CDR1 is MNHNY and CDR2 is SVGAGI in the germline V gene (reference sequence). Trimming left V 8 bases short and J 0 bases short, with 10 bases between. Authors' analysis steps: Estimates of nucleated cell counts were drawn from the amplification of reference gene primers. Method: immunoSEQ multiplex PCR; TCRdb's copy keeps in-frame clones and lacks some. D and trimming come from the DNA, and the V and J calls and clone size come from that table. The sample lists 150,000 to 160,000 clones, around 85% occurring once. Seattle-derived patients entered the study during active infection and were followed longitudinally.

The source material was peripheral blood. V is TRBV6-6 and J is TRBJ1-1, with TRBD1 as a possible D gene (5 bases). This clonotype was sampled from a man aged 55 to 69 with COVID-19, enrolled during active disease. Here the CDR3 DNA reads TGTGCCAGCCGGGGGGATGTGAACACTGAAGCTTTCTTT. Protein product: CASRGDVNTEAFF.